This T cell receptor (beta chain) comes out of a study of T cells in Graves' hyperthyroidism and ophthalmopathy. This clonotype was observed many times. Amplification of TCR beta CDR3 regions was performed using RNA transcripts as template. The study used the HTBI primer set for a first-round RT-PCR of the TCR CDR3. TCRdb processed the multiplex PCR reads anew with MiXCR; each CDR3 protein has one entry. The data hold roughly 350,000 distinct CDR3 sequences, with around 13% observed a single time. Trimming removed 7 bases at V and 4 bases at J, with 6 bases between. The CDR3 runs 11 residues. The V gene's germline CDR1 is ENHRY and CDR2 SYGVKD. The cohort's ophthalmopathy patients, a group with duration under 3 months, had a Clinical Activity Score of at least 3 and a NOSPECS grade of at least 4.

Sequencing was performed on blood. The gene calls are TRBV10-3 and TRBJ2-3; D call uncertain. The receptor comes from a young woman with Graves' ophthalmopathy. CDR3 region: CAITDADTQYF. CDR3 DNA: TGTGCCATCACCGACGCAGATACGCAGTATTTT.